This T cell receptor (beta chain) came from a study of OX40 agonist ivuxolimab in advanced cancers. Overall study findings and caveats: Antigen specificity of clonally expanded peripheral T cells was not established. At 0.1 to 3.0 mg/kg, clonal expansion of CD4+ and CD8+ blood T cells had occurred by week 6.

The germline gives CDR1 SEHNR, CDR2 FQNEAQ (reference sequence). V lost 4 bases and J 1 base, leaving 14 bases between the germline ends. The length of the CDR3 is 15 residues. Sequencing was performed with immunoSEQ multiplex PCR; in TCRdb, only in-frame clones are kept and a portion is missing. This table holds 44,000 or so clones, approximately 84% found once. On this clone: Antigen specificity is unknown.

Cycle 7 day 1, cycle 4 day 1, and baseline were the timepoints at which blood was sampled. This sequence originates from an adult with an advanced solid tumor such as melanoma, head and neck, liver or kidney cancer. The chain links TRBV7-9 to TRBJ2-7, with D uncertain. This sample comprised CD4+ or CD8+ T cells sorted from blood, obtained in a trial of the OX40 agonist ivuxolimab. The CDR3 bases are TGTGCCAGCAGCTCTAGACCGGCGCAATCCTACGAGCAGTACTTC. It is translated as CASSSRPAQSYEQYF.